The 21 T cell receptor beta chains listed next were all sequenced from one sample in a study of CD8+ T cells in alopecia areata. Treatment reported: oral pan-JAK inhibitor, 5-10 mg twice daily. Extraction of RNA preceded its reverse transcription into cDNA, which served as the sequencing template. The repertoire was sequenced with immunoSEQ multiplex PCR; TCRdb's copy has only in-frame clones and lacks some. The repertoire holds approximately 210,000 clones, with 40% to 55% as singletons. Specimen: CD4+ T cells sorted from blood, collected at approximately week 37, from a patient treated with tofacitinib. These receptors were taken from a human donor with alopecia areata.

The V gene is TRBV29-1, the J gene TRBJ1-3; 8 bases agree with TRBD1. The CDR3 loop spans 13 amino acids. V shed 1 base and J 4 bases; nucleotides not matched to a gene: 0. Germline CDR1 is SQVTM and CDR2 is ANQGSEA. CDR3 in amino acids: CSVEGTGGNTIYF. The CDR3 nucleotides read TGCAGCGTTGAAGGGACAGGGGGAAACACCATATATTTT.

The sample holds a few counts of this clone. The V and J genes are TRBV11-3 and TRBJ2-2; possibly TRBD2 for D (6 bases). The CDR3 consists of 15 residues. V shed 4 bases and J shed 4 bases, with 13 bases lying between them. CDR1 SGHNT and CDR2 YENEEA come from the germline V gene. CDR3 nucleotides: TGTGCCAGCAGCTCGATGGGGGGTGTCACCGGGGAGCTGTTTTTT. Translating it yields CASSSMGGVTGELFF.

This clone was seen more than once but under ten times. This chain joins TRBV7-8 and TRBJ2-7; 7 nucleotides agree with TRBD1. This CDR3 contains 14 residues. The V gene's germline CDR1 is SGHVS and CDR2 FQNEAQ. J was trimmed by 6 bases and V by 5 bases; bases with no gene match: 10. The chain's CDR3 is CASSRDGTAREQYF. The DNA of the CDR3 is TGTGCCAGCAGCCGAGACGGGACAGCCCGCGAGCAGTACTTC.

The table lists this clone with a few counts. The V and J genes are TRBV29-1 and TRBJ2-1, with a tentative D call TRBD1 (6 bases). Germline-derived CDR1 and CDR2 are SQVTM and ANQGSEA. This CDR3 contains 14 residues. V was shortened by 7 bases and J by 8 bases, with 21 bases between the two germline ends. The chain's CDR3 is CSATGQPLVYEQFF. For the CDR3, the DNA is TGCAGCGCGACCGGACAGCCACTAGTTTATGAGCAGTTCTTC.

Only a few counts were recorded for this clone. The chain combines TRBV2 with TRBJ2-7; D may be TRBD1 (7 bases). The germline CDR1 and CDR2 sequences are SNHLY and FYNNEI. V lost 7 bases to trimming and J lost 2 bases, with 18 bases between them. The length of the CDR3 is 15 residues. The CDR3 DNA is TGTGCCAGCACTGAGGACAGGAGGGGTACCTACGAGCAGTACTTC. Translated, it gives CASTEDRRGTYEQYF.

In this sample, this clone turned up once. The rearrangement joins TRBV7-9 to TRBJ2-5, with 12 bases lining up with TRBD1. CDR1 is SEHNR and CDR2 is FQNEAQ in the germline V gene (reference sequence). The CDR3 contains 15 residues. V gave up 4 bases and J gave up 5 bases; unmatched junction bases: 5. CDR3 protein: CASSWGQGASETQYF. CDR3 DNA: TGTGCCAGCAGCTGGGGACAGGGGGCGAGCGAGACCCAGTACTTC. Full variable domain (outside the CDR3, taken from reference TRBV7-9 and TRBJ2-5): DTGVSQNPRHKITKRGQNVTFRCDPISEHNRLYWYRQTLGQGPEFLTYFQNEAQLEKSRLLSDRFSAERPKGSFSTLEIQRTEQGDSAMYLCASSWGQGASETQYFGPGTRLLVL.

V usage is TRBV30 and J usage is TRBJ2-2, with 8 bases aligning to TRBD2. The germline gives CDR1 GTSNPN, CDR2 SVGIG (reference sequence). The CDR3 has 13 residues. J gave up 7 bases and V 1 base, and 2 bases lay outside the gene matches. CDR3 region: CAWSAAGGGELFF. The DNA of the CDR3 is TGTGCCTGGAGTGCGGCGGGAGGCGGGGAGCTGTTTTTT.

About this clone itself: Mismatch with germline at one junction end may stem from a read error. The DNA of the CDR3 is TGTGCCAGCAGCCTCGGGGGCGGCCTAGACTTC. This gives the protein CASSLGGGLDF. This chain links TRBV7-6 with TRBJ2-7; either TRBD1 or TRBD2 may fit D (6 bases each). The germline V gene encodes CDR1 SGHVS and CDR2 FNYEAQ. The CDR3 runs 11 residues.

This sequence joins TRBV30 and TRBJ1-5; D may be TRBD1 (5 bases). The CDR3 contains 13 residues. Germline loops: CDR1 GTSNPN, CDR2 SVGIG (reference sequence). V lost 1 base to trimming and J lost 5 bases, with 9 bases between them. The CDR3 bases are TGTGCCTGGAGTGGGACACTGGATCAGCCCCAGCATTTT. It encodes CAWSGTLDQPQHF.

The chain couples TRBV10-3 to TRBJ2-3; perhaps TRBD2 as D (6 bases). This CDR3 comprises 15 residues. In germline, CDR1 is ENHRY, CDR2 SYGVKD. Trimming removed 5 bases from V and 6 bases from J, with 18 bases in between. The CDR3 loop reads CAISHTSQVRDTQYF. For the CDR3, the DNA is TGTGCCATCAGTCACACTAGCCAAGTGAGGGATACGCAGTATTTT.

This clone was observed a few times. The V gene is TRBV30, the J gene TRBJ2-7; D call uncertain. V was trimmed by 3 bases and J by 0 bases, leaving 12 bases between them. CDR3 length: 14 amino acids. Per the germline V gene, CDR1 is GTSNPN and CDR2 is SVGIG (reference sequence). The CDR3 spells CAWRKGALSYEQYF. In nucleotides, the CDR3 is TGTGCCTGGAGGAAAGGCGCACTCTCCTACGAGCAGTACTTC.

DNA of the CDR3: TGTGCCAGCAGCCAAACGTCCAACGGAGAGACCCAGTACTTC. Encoded protein: CASSQTSNGETQYF. This sequence joins TRBV4-2 and TRBJ2-5, with D uncertain. Trimming cost V 2 bases and J 4 bases, with 11 bases left between them. The CDR3 is made up of 14 amino acids. The germline V gene has CDR1 LGHNA and CDR2 YNFKEQ.

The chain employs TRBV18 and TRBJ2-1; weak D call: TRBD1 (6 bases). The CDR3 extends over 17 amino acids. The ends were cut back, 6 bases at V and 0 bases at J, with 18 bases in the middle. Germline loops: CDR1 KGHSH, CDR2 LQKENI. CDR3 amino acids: CASSGQSAFSSYNEQFF. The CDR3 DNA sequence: TGTGCCAGCTCCGGACAGTCCGCATTTAGCTCCTACAATGAGCAGTTCTTC.

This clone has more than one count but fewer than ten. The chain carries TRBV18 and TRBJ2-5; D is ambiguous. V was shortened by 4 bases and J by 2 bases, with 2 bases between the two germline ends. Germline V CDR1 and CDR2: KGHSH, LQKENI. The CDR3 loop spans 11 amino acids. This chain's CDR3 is CASSQQETQYF. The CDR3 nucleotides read TGTGCCAGCTCACAACAAGAGACCCAGTACTTC.

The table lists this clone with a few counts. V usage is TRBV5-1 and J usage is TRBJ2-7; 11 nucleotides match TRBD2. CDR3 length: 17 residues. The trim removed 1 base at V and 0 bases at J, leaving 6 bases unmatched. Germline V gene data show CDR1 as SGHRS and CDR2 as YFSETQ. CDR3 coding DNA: TGCGCCAGCAGCTTGACTAGCGGGAGAACGAGCTCCTACGAGCAGTACTTC. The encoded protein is CASSLTSGRTSSYEQYF.

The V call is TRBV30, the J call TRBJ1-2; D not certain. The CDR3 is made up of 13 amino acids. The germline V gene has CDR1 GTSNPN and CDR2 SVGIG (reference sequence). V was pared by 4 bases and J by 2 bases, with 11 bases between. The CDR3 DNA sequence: TGTGCCTGGAACCCGACGGGGAACTATGGCTACACCTTC. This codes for CAWNPTGNYGYTF.

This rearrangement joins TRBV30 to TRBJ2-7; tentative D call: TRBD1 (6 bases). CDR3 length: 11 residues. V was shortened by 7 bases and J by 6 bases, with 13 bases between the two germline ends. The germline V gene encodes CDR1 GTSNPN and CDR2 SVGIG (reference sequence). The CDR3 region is CAFTGTSEQYF. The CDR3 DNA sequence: TGTGCCTTCACAGGGACCTCCGAGCAGTACTTC.

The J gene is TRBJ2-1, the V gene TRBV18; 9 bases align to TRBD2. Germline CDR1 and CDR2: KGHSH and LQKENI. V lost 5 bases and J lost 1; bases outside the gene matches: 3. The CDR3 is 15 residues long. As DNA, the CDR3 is TGTGCCAGCTCAAAGCGGGAGGCGTCCTACAATGAGCAGTTCTTC. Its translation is CASSKREASYNEQFF. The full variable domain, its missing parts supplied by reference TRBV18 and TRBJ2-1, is NAGVMQNPRHLVRRRGQEARLRCSPMKGHSHVYWYRQLPEEGLKFMVYLQKENIIDESGMPKERFSAEFPKEGPSILRIQQVVRGDSAAYFCASSKREASYNEQFFGPGTRLTVL.

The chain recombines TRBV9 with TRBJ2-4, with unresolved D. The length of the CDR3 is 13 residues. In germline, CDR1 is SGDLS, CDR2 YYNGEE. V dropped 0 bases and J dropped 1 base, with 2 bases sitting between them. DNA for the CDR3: TGTGCCAGCAGCGTAGCGGCCAAAAACATTCAGTACTTC. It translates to CASSVAAKNIQYF. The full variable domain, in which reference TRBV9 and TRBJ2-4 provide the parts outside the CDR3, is DSGVTQTPKHLITATGQRVTLRCSPRSGDLSVYWYQQSLDQGLQFLIQYYNGEERAKGNILERFSAQQFPDLHSELNLSSLELGDSALYFCASSVAAKNIQYFGAGTRLSVL.

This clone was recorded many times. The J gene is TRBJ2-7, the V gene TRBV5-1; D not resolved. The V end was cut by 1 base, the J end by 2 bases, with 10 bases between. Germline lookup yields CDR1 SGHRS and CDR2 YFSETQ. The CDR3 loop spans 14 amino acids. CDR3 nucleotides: TGCGCCAGCAGCTTGAAATCCCTCACCTACGAGCAGTACTTC. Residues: CASSLKSLTYEQYF.

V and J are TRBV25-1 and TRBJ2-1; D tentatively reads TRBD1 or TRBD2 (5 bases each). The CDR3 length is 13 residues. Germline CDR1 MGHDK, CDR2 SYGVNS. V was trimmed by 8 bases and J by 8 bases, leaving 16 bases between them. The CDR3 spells CASQPAGRDEQFF. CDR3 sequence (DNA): TGTGCCAGCCAACCAGCAGGGCGGGATGAGCAGTTCTTC.